The 22 T cell receptor beta chains reported below all come from one sample, sequenced in a study of T cell responses to AZD1222 COVID-19 vaccine. Clones were sequenced by immunoSEQ multiplex PCR, and TCRdb holds only the in-frame ones, with some missing. The repertoire holds some 86,000 clones, with 75% to 85% as singletons. The sample here was peripheral blood, taken on day 0 of AZD1222 vaccination. These receptors all stem from an adult in good health.

In this sample, this clone turned up a few times. The chain has TRBV11-2 and TRBJ2-1; D is unresolved. CDR1 and CDR2 (germline): SGHAT, FQNNGV. The CDR3 length is 13 residues. Trimming cost V 1 base and J 7 bases, with 8 bases left between them. In DNA form, the CDR3 reads TGTGCCAGCAGCTTAGTTTCGGGTAATGAGCAGTTCTTC. It translates to CASSLVSGNEQFF.

This chain uses TRBV18 with TRBJ1-6, with D possibly TRBD1 on 5 matching bases. The CDR3 loop spans 16 amino acids. V shed 4 bases and J shed 9 bases, with 19 bases lying between them. CDR1 and CDR2 from the germline V gene are KGHSH and LQKENI. The DNA of the CDR3 is TGTGCCAGCTCACAAAGTCCGGGGACCATGATTTCACCCCTCCACTTT. Residues: CASSQSPGTMISPLHF.

The chain couples TRBV27 to TRBJ2-5; 11 nucleotides align to TRBD1. The CDR3 loop spans 14 amino acids. With V trimmed by 6 bases and J by 6 bases, 6 bases remained unmatched. Per the germline V gene, CDR1 is MNHEY and CDR2 is SMNVEV (reference sequence). The CDR3 nucleotides read TGTGCCAGCAGACGGGACAGGGGGGCTCAGACCCAGTACTTC. Protein: CASRRDRGAQTQYF.

The genes are TRBV11-2 and TRBJ1-5; D ambiguous. V was pared by 1 base and J by 1 base, with 8 bases between. This CDR3 has 15 amino acids. The germline V gene encodes CDR1 SGHAT and CDR2 FQNNGV. The CDR3 DNA reads as TGTGCCAGCAGCTTAGGAACGGTCAGCAATCAGCCCCAGCATTTT. Translation gives CASSLGTVSNQPQHF.

The table lists this clone with a count of one. A read error is likely, as this CDR3 ends without the conserved phenylalanine or tryptophan. The chain links TRBV5-4 to TRBJ1-2; 8 nucleotides line up with TRBD1. This CDR3 is built from 14 residues. Per germline, CDR1 SGHNT and CDR2 YYREEE (reference sequence). The V gene end was trimmed by 4 bases and the J gene end by 3 bases; junction bases not matched to a gene: 5. CDR3 nucleotides: TGTGCCAGCAGCCCTGGACAGGGTGACTATGGCTACACCTAC. Its protein product is CASSPGQGDYGYTY.

The chain uses TRBV24-1 and TRBJ2-1; 12 bases fit TRBD2. Unmatched junction bases numbered 5, after V lost 4 bases and J lost 5 bases. CDR3 length equals 16 residues. Per germline, CDR1 KGHDR and CDR2 SFDVKD. CDR3 in amino acids: CATSDPTSGGNNEQFF. In DNA, the CDR3 is TGTGCCACCAGTGACCCCACTAGCGGGGGGAACAATGAGCAGTTCTTC.

The chain uses TRBV7-9 and TRBJ1-1, with TRBD1 as a possible D gene (5 bases). CDR1 is SEHNR and CDR2 is FQNEAQ in the germline V gene (reference sequence). V was pared by 1 base and J by 2 bases, with 8 bases between. The CDR3 runs to 14 residues. The CDR3 nucleotides read TGTGCCAGCAGCTTAGGAGGGGCAAACACTGAAGCTTTCTTT. This translates into CASSLGGANTEAFF.

The chain is built from TRBV12-5 and TRBJ2-3; D remains ambiguous. V lost 7 bases, J lost 7 bases, and 9 bases lay in between. CDR3 length: 11 amino acids. Germline V gene data show CDR1 as LGHNT and CDR2 as FRNRAP. This CDR3 reads CASANSYTQYF. For the CDR3, the DNA is TGTGCTAGTGCCAATTCATATACGCAGTATTTT.

The chain has TRBV7-9 and TRBJ2-1; no definite D call. CDR1 SEHNR and CDR2 FQNEAQ come from the germline V gene (reference sequence). The ends were cut back, 7 bases at V and 6 bases at J, with 7 bases in the middle. There are 11 residues in the CDR3. In DNA, the CDR3 is TGTGCCAGCAATTCTGTCAATGAGCAGTTCTTC. Translating it yields CASNSVNEQFF.

This chain links TRBV18 with TRBJ2-3; perhaps TRBD2 as D (6 bases). CDR1 is KGHSH and CDR2 is LQKENI in the germline V gene. The CDR3 sequence is 17 residues long. V lost 6 bases, J lost 0 bases, and 19 bases lay in between. CDR3 protein: CASSQPKGGSSTDTQYF. CDR3 DNA: TGTGCCAGCTCGCAGCCTAAGGGAGGTTCTAGCACAGATACGCAGTATTTT.

V and J are TRBV30 and TRBJ2-4; D is perhaps TRBD1 (5 bases). CDR3 length: 16 amino acids. V dropped 0 bases and J dropped 3 bases, with 15 bases sitting between them. Germline CDR1 and CDR2: GTSNPN and SVGIG (reference sequence). CDR3 DNA: TGTGCCTGGAGTGTACAAGGGGCGGTGGGCAAAAACATTCAGTACTTC. It encodes CAWSVQGAVGKNIQYF.

J is TRBJ2-6 and V is TRBV7-2; D not resolved. The CDR3 contains 15 residues. V gave up 1 base and J gave up 3 bases, with 7 bases separating them. Germline-derived CDR1 and CDR2 are SGHTA and FQGNSA. The CDR3 loop is CASSLGQNGANVLTF. For the CDR3, the DNA is TGTGCCAGCAGCTTAGGCCAAAATGGGGCCAACGTCCTGACTTTC.

The rearrangement joins TRBV11-2 to TRBJ1-6; 7 bases fit TRBD1. Germline assignment: CDR1 SGHAT and CDR2 FQNNGV. The trim removed 0 bases at V and 2 bases at J, leaving 7 bases unmatched. The length of the CDR3 is 18 residues. CDR3 nucleotide sequence: TGTGCCAGCAGCTTAGATCTCTCAGGGGGTACCTATAATTCACCCCTCCACTTT. It codes for CASSLDLSGGTYNSPLHF.

The chain is built from TRBV2 and TRBJ2-7; 7 positions match TRBD1. The junction had 9 bases not matched to a gene; V was cut back by 6 bases and J by 7 bases. The CDR3 extends over 13 amino acids. The germline gives CDR1 SNHLY, CDR2 FYNNEI. The CDR3: CASRLRLQGEQYF. The CDR3, as DNA: TGTGCCAGCAGGCTACGGTTACAGGGGGAGCAGTACTTC. The full variable domain, completed using reference TRBV2 and TRBJ2-7, is EPEVTQTPSHQVTQMGQEVILRCVPISNHLYFYWYRQILGQKVEFLVSFYNNEISEKSEIFDDQFSVERPDGSNFTLKIRSTKLEDSAMYFCASRLRLQGEQYFGPGTRLTVT.

The V gene is TRBV7-8, the J gene TRBJ2-3; 9 nucleotides line up with TRBD2. V dropped 8 bases and J dropped 7; count of bases not matched to a gene: 13. The V gene's germline CDR1 is SGHVS and CDR2 FQNEAQ. CDR3 size: 15 residues. This chain's CDR3 is CASSNDLAGLYTQYF. In nucleotides, the CDR3 is TGTGCCAGCTCCAACGATCTAGCGGGGTTATATACGCAGTATTTT.

The chain employs TRBV2 and TRBJ1-2, with TRBD1 as a possible D gene (5 bases). The CDR3 covers 14 residues. Germline V gives CDR1 SNHLY, CDR2 FYNNEI. V dropped 7 bases and J dropped 2 bases, with 14 bases sitting between them. CDR3 in amino acids: CASTPRSGNYGYTF. CDR3 nucleotide sequence: TGTGCCAGCACCCCACGGTCAGGGAACTATGGCTACACCTTC.

This clone was seen at least ten times. The chain joins TRBV19 to TRBJ1-1; a possible D gene is TRBD1 (6 bases). CDR3 length equals 16 residues. Germline V gives CDR1 LNHDA, CDR2 SQIVND (reference sequence). V lost 4 bases and J lost 1, with 16 bases in between. The CDR3 coding sequence is TGTGCCAGTAGTAAGGCCCTGGACAGCCCGAACACTGAAGCTTTCTTT. Translated: CASSKALDSPNTEAFF.

The chain is built from TRBV12-3 or TRBV12-4 and TRBJ1-2, with D possibly matching TRBD1 (6 bases). The CDR3 extends over 13 amino acids. V lost 2 bases and J 7 bases, leaving 11 bases between the germline ends. CDR3 bases: TGTGCCAGCAGTTTACGGGGGGGCAGTGGCTACACCTTC. Translation: CASSLRGGSGYTF.

The J gene is TRBJ2-5, the V gene TRBV5-1; D is undetermined. CDR3 size: 13 residues. Germline lookup yields CDR1 SGHRS and CDR2 YFSETQ. V lost 4 bases, J lost 1 base, and 8 bases lay in between. CDR3 residues: CASSPGSQETQYF. CDR3 nucleotides: TGCGCCAGCAGCCCCGGCTCCCAAGAGACCCAGTACTTC.

This rearrangement joins TRBV4-1 to TRBJ1-2; possible D gene TRBD1, 6 bases. Germline V gives CDR1 MGHRA, CDR2 YSYEKL. CDR3 length: 14 residues. Trimming stripped 1 base from V and 3 bases from J, with 9 bases between. CDR3 region: CASSQGDRHYGYTF. The DNA for the CDR3 is TGCGCCAGCAGCCAAGGCGACAGGCACTATGGCTACACCTTC.

The chain uses TRBV5-5 and TRBJ1-3; D is ambiguous. The V end was cut by 0 bases, the J end by 4 bases, with 5 bases between. Germline V gives CDR1 SGHKS, CDR2 YYEKEE (reference sequence). CDR3 length: 13 residues. CDR3 bases: TGTGCCAGCAGCTTGGGGAGGGGAAACACCATATATTTT. It yields the protein CASSLGRGNTIYF.

This clone was counted a few times. The rearrangement joins TRBV7-2 to TRBJ2-4; 10 bases match TRBD2. The CDR3 runs to 13 residues. Germline V lookup: CDR1 SGHTA, CDR2 FQGNSA. Trimming took 5 bases from V and 8 from J; bases not matched to a gene: 3. CDR3 in amino acids: CASSTSGRDIQYF. In nucleotides, the CDR3 is TGTGCCAGCAGCACCAGCGGGAGGGACATTCAGTACTTC. The whole variable domain, filled in from reference TRBV7-2 and TRBJ2-4, reads GAGVSQSPSNKVTEKGKDVELRCDPISGHTALYWYRQSLGQGLEFLIYFQGNSAPDKSGLPSDRFSAERTGGSVSTLTIQRTQQEDSAVYLCASSTSGRDIQYFGAGTRLSVL.